One and the same sample provided the 27 T cell receptor beta chains below, sequenced in a study of blood T cell repertoires in COVID-19. Some clones are missing from TCRdb's copy, which holds only in-frame ones; the method was immunoSEQ multiplex PCR. The sample has 450,000 to 600,000 clones, about 90% seen once. What was sequenced was PBMCs or T cells enriched from blood (not recorded which). The receptors here all came from a young woman who had recovered from COVID-19.

The J gene is TRBJ1-1, the V gene TRBV19; a weak D match, TRBD1 (5 bases). CDR1 is LNHDA and CDR2 is SQIVND in the germline V gene (reference sequence). The ends were cut back, 4 bases at V and 3 bases at J, with 6 bases in the middle. This CDR3 comprises 12 residues. CDR3 DNA: TGTGCCAGTAGTAGGGGCCACACTGAAGCTTTCTTT. It yields the protein CASSRGHTEAFF.

The chain recombines TRBV2 with TRBJ2-6; the D gene is possibly TRBD2 (5 bases). The ends were cut back, 8 bases at V and 7 bases at J, with 9 bases in the middle. From germline, CDR1 is SNHLY and CDR2 FYNNEI. This CDR3 is 12 amino acids long. This CDR3 is CASEGGANVLTF. The CDR3 DNA is TGTGCCAGCGAAGGAGGAGCCAACGTCCTGACTTTC.

This clone was picked up one time. The chain links TRBV5-4 to TRBJ2-3; D is unclear. The V end was cut by 0 bases, the J end by 0 bases, with 11 bases between. This CDR3 has 16 residues. CDR1 and CDR2 from the germline V gene are SGHNT and YYREEE (reference sequence). CDR3 nucleotides: TGTGCCAGCAGCTTGGGAGCTAAATCTAGCACAGATACGCAGTATTTT. It specifies CASSLGAKSSTDTQYF. Filled out from reference TRBV5-4 and TRBJ2-3, the complete variable domain reads ETGVTQSPTHLIKTRGQQVTLRCSSQSGHNTVSWYQQALGQGPQFIFQYYREEENGRGNFPPRFSGLQFPNYSSELNVNALELDDSALYLCASSLGAKSSTDTQYFGPGTRLTVL.

The chain is built from TRBV29-1 and TRBJ1-2; TRBD1 matches at 9 bases. This CDR3 is 13 amino acids long. The germline V gene encodes CDR1 SQVTM and CDR2 ANQGSEA. V was clipped by 8 bases and J by 8 bases; unmatched bases: 12. CDR3 region: CSMQPGQGRGYTF. The CDR3 DNA reads TGCAGCATGCAACCGGGACAGGGTAGGGGCTACACCTTC.

The rearrangement links TRBV5-1 to TRBJ1-6, with TRBD1 matching 7 bases. The germline V gene has CDR1 SGHRS and CDR2 YFSETQ. The trim removed 0 bases at V and 8 bases at J, leaving 5 bases unmatched. This CDR3 spans 15 amino acids. The CDR3 here is CASSLDRGWDSPLHF. The CDR3 region has the DNA TGCGCCAGCAGCTTGGACAGGGGATGGGATTCACCCCTCCACTTT.

This chain's CDR3 is CASSRDISGNTIYF. CDR3 DNA sequence: TGTGCCAGCAGTCGGGACATCTCTGGAAACACCATATATTTT. The V call is TRBV7-8, the J call TRBJ1-3; D might be TRBD1 (6 bases). The CDR3 consists of 14 residues. V lost 6 bases, J lost 0 bases, and 9 bases lay in between. The V gene's germline CDR1 is SGHVS and CDR2 FQNEAQ. The entire variable domain, with the rest obtained from reference TRBV7-8 and TRBJ1-3, is as follows: GAGVSQSPRYKVAKRGQDVALRCDPISGHVSLFWYQQALGQGPEFLTYFQNEAQLDKSGLPSDRFFAERPEGSVSTLKIQRTQQEDSAVYLCASSRDISGNTIYFGEGSWLTVV.

This clone showed up just once. V usage is TRBV5-1 and J usage is TRBJ2-1; D gene uncertain. Trimming removed 0 bases from V and 0 bases from J, with 7 bases in between. The CDR3 sequence is 15 residues long. Germline assignment: CDR1 SGHRS and CDR2 YFSETQ. The CDR3 here is CASSLEASSYNEQFF. In DNA form, the CDR3 reads TGCGCCAGCAGCTTGGAGGCTAGCTCCTACAATGAGCAGTTCTTC.

This clone was detected only once. The V and J genes are TRBV2 and TRBJ1-1; weak D call: TRBD1 (5 bases). CDR1 and CDR2 (germline): SNHLY, FYNNEI. Trimming shortened V by 4 bases and J by 10 bases, and 10 bases separated the two germline ends. CDR3 length: 11 residues. As DNA, the CDR3 is TGTGCCAGCAGTGGACCAGGGTTAGCTTTCTTT. Amino acid sequence: CASSGPGLAFF.

This chain links TRBV28 with TRBJ2-7, with D possibly being TRBD1 (6 bases). Trimming pared 6 bases from V and 3 bases from J, leaving 18 bases between. The CDR3 runs 15 residues. Germline lookup yields CDR1 MDHEN and CDR2 SYDVKM. The CDR3 DNA is TGTGCCAGCAGCTTTCAGGGGCTCTTGAACTACGAGCAGTACTTC. Amino acids: CASSFQGLLNYEQYF.

The V gene is TRBV11-2, the J gene TRBJ1-2; tentative D call: TRBD1 (5 bases). CDR1 SGHAT and CDR2 FQNNGV come from the germline V gene. The CDR3 covers 15 residues. V dropped 0 bases and J dropped 4 bases, with 12 bases sitting between them. The CDR3 coding sequence is TGTGCCAGCAGCTTAGATGGACACTTGTCCTATGGCTACACCTTC. Protein product: CASSLDGHLSYGYTF.

The chain links TRBV29-1 to TRBJ1-1; the match to TRBD1 covers 7 bases. The CDR3 length is 14 residues. V was pared by 5 bases and J by 1 base, with 7 bases of the junction left unmatched. Germline V gives CDR1 SQVTM, CDR2 ANQGSEA. The CDR3 loop reads CSVLKDRANTEAFF. The CDR3 nucleotides read TGCAGCGTTCTAAAAGACAGGGCGAACACTGAAGCTTTCTTT.

The chain couples TRBV7-2 to TRBJ1-2; TRBD1 matches 10 bases. CDR1 SGHTA and CDR2 FQGNSA come from the germline V gene. V shed 3 bases and J 6 bases; nucleotides not matched to a gene: 10. The CDR3 consists of 16 residues. This CDR3 reads CASSFSVATGGDGYTF. DNA of the CDR3: TGTGCCAGCAGCTTCAGTGTCGCGACAGGGGGCGATGGCTACACCTTC.

The chain couples TRBV30 to TRBJ1-4, with 8 bases matching TRBD1. The CDR3 runs to 12 residues. Looked up from germline, CDR1 is GTSNPN and CDR2 is SVGIG (reference sequence). V was clipped by 7 bases and J by 7 bases; unmatched bases: 5. CDR3 loop: CALDRVGEKLFF. The CDR3 bases are TGTGCCTTGGACAGGGTGGGTGAAAAACTGTTTTTT.

The gene calls are TRBV6-2 or TRBV6-3 and TRBJ2-7; TRBD1 agrees at 9 bases. This CDR3 region has 15 residues. From germline, CDR1 is MNHEY and CDR2 SVGEGT. J gave up 4 bases and V 6 bases, and 10 bases lay outside the gene matches. CDR3 coding DNA: TGTGCCAGCAGCCGACAACTCGGGACAGGGTACGAGCAGTACTTC. It translates to CASSRQLGTGYEQYF.

The chain is built from TRBV9 and TRBJ1-3; a weak D match, TRBD1 (6 bases). The CDR3 length is 14 residues. V lost 4 bases and J lost 3, with 11 bases in between. CDR1 and CDR2 (germline): SGDLS, YYNGEE. The CDR3 DNA sequence: TGTGCCAGCAGCCCCGGACAGATTGGAAACACCATATATTTT. Protein product: CASSPGQIGNTIYF. The full variable domain, its missing parts supplied by reference TRBV9 and TRBJ1-3, is DSGVTQTPKHLITATGQRVTLRCSPRSGDLSVYWYQQSLDQGLQFLIQYYNGEERAKGNILERFSAQQFPDLHSELNLSSLELGDSALYFCASSPGQIGNTIYFGEGSWLTVV.

This sequence joins TRBV5-6 and TRBJ1-2; D not resolved. The CDR3 is 18 amino acids. Trimming removed 3 bases at V and 8 bases at J, with 29 bases between. Germline V gene data show CDR1 as SGHDT and CDR2 as YYEEEE. CDR3 in amino acids: CASSYELWGNSGYEGYTF. The CDR3 region has the DNA TGTGCCAGCAGCTACGAACTATGGGGTAACTCGGGATATGAAGGCTACACCTTC.

The genes are TRBV19 and TRBJ1-1, with TRBD1 matching over 9 bases. The CDR3 consists of 16 residues. The V segment lost 3 bases and the J segment 0 bases; nucleotides outside the gene matches: 5. CDR1 and CDR2 from the germline V gene are LNHDA and SQIVND (reference sequence). CDR3 region: CASSMVTGGVNTEAFF. The DNA for the CDR3 is TGTGCCAGTAGTATGGTAACAGGGGGCGTGAACACTGAAGCTTTCTTT.

This clone was seen only once. This sequence joins TRBV20-1 and TRBJ1-3; D is unclear. CDR3 length: 15 residues. Between the trimmed V and J ends, which lost 3 bases and 4 bases, there was a span of 16 bases. CDR1 DFQATT and CDR2 SNEGSKA come from the germline V gene (reference sequence). CDR3 in amino acids: CSASKPSPSGNTIYF. CDR3 nucleotide sequence: TGCAGTGCTAGTAAGCCGTCCCCCTCCGGAAACACCATATATTTT.

The chain employs TRBV19 and TRBJ1-5, with 9 bases fitting TRBD1. The CDR3 runs 13 residues. The V segment lost 5 bases and the J segment 6 bases; nucleotides outside the gene matches: 2. In germline, CDR1 is LNHDA, CDR2 SQIVND (reference sequence). The CDR3: CASSGTGSQPQHF. CDR3 DNA: TGTGCCAGTAGTGGGACAGGGAGTCAGCCCCAGCATTTT. Complete variable domain (other parts from reference TRBV19 and TRBJ1-5): DGGITQSPKYLFRKEGQNVTLSCEQNLNHDAMYWYRQDPGQGLRLIYYSQIVNDFQKGDIAEGYSVSREKKESFPLTVTSAQKNPTAFYLCASSGTGSQPQHFGDGTRLSIL.

The chain links TRBV2 to TRBJ1-2; D is possibly TRBD1 (6 bases). V was cut by 5 bases and J by 3 bases, with 16 bases left in between. CDR1 SNHLY and CDR2 FYNNEI come from the germline V gene. CDR3 length equals 15 residues. In DNA, the CDR3 is TGTGCCAGCAGTATAATCAGGGGCTCTGACTATGGCTACACCTTC. Its protein product is CASSIIRGSDYGYTF.

This clone was counted between two and nine times. The V call is TRBV19, the J call TRBJ1-5; TRBD1 agrees at 7 bases. With V trimmed by 11 bases and J by 6 bases, 7 bases remained unmatched. The CDR3 is made up of 12 amino acids. CDR1 and CDR2 (germline): LNHDA, SQIVND (reference sequence). The CDR3 spells CARQGGSQPQHF. The CDR3 DNA is TGTGCCCGACAGGGCGGAAGTCAGCCCCAGCATTTT.

V and J are TRBV19 and TRBJ2-2; D perhaps matches TRBD1 (6 bases). Trimming shortened V by 5 bases and J by 6 bases, and 13 bases separated the two germline ends. The CDR3 totals 14 residues. Germline lookup yields CDR1 LNHDA and CDR2 SQIVND (reference sequence). The CDR3, as DNA: TGTGCCAGTAGTCGACAGGTGCCAGCCGGGGAGCTGTTTTTT. This translates into CASSRQVPAGELFF.

The rearrangement uses TRBV5-6 and TRBJ2-7, with D possibly being TRBD1 (5 bases). Trimming removed 0 bases from V and 0 bases from J, with 10 bases in between. The CDR3 runs to 15 residues. Germline V lookup: CDR1 SGHDT, CDR2 YYEEEE. CDR3 DNA sequence: TGTGCCAGCAGCTTGGGGGGCGGCAGCTCCTACGAGCAGTACTTC. Protein: CASSLGGGSSYEQYF.

The chain combines TRBV28 with TRBJ1-6; 8 bases line up with TRBD1. V was pared by 7 bases and J by 6 bases, with 5 bases of the junction left unmatched. The CDR3 has 14 residues. Germline V CDR1 and CDR2: MDHEN, SYDVKM. The CDR3 coding sequence is TGTGCCAGCACACAGGGGGTGGGTAATTCACCCCTCCACTTT. It translates to CASTQGVGNSPLHF.

The chain links TRBV10-2 to TRBJ1-2; 8 nucleotides match TRBD1. Losses at the gene ends were 5 bases for V and 5 bases for J; bases not matched to a gene: 7. CDR1 is WSHSY, CDR2 SAAADI, per germline. The CDR3 has 14 residues. The CDR3 spells CASSPGQGGYGYTF. Written as DNA, the CDR3 is TGCGCCAGCAGTCCCGGACAGGGAGGTTATGGCTACACCTTC.

V gene TRBV6-5 combines with J gene TRBJ1-1; D gene ambiguous. V gave up 0 bases and J gave up 1 base, with 6 bases separating them. CDR3 size: 14 residues. The germline gives CDR1 MNHEY, CDR2 SVGAGI. The CDR3 bases are TGTGCCAGCAGTTACTCGCAAGCGAACACTGAAGCTTTCTTT. Amino acids: CASSYSQANTEAFF.

The CDR3 DNA follows: TGTGCCAGCAGCTTATACTCCCGGACAGACACTGAAGCTTTCTTT. This gives the protein CASSLYSRTDTEAFF. The chain carries TRBV7-3 and TRBJ1-1; tentatively, D is TRBD1 (6 bases). The CDR3 length is 15 residues. Germline assignment: CDR1 SGHTA and CDR2 FQGTGA. V lost 2 bases, J lost 3 bases, and 13 bases lay in between.